The T cell receptor (beta chain) under discussion was sequenced for a study of T cell repertoires in cytomegalovirus infection. TCRdb recomputed calls from the reads with MiXCR, one row per CDR3 protein. The sample records some 800,000 distinct CDR3 sequences, approximately 32% being singletons. Of note for this clonotype: Its matching antigen is unknown.

This CDR3 has 14 amino acids. Trimming at V came to 8 bases and at J to 1 base, leaving 7 bases not matched to a gene. Germline loops: CDR1 ENHRY, CDR2 SYGVKD. Sequencing used cultured CD8+ T cells from PBMCs, obtained from culture after CMV antigen stimulation. This chain connects TRBV10-3 to TRBJ1-2, with 7 positions matching TRBD1. The TCR originated in a human donor in good health (CMV status not recorded). Some clones in this sample may be carry-over from other donors' samples. CDR3 loop: CAILEAGGNYGYTF. CDR3 DNA sequence: TGTGCCATCCTTGAAGCAGGGGGTAACTATGGCTACACCTTC.